Listed below are T cell receptor beta chains from one sample, sequenced in a study of blood T cells in healthy people across ages. Each CDR3 protein is one row after TCRdb ran MiXCR on the 5' RACE reads. This table has approximately 960,000 distinct CDR3 sequences, almost 30% appearing once. These data also featured in a second study, about T cells of mothers and their children.

The sample comprised blood. The receptors here all came from a woman in her forties in good health. Both conserved end residues are part of each CDR3. The D gene is left open where the match is weak. The listing skips clone size in some rows; elsewhere it reads once, few, many or a size class.

v_gene	d_gene	j_gene	abundance	CDR3aa	CDR3nt
TRBV11-2	TRBD2	TRBJ2-1	few	CASSLDRLAEEQFF	TGTGCCAGCAGCTTAGATAGACTAGCGGAAGAGCAGTTCTTC
TRBV28	-	TRBJ2-4	few	CASGRGYGNIQYF	TGTGCCAGTGGTCGGGGATATGGGAACATTCAGTACTTC
TRBV28	-	TRBJ2-4	few	CASSSWRQAKNIQYF	TGTGCCAGCAGTTCTTGGAGGCAAGCCAAAAACATTCAGTACTTC
TRBV7-2	-	TRBJ1-2	-	CANSTDRRYGYTF	TGTGCCAACAGCACGGACCGCCGCTATGGCTACACCTTC
TRBV20-1	-	TRBJ2-3	few	CSARAAGYTDTQYF	TGCAGTGCTAGAGCTGCCGGGTACACAGATACGCAGTATTTT
TRBV12-3/TRBV12-4	TRBD2	TRBJ2-1	few	CASSRTSGGTSGQFF	TGTGCCAGCAGTCGCACTAGCGGGGGTACTTCCGGGCAGTTCTTC
TRBV29-1	-	TRBJ2-7	many	CSVDQGPPYEQYF	TGCAGCGTTGATCAGGGCCCCCCCTACGAGCAGTACTTC
TRBV13	-	TRBJ2-7	many	CASSPPASYEQYF	TGTGCCAGCAGCCCACCAGCCAGCTACGAGCAGTACTTC
TRBV7-2	TRBD2	TRBJ2-5	-	CASSTAPLAGRETQYF	TGTGCCAGCAGCACAGCACCGCTAGCGGGGAGAGAGACCCAGTACTTC
TRBV6-5	TRBD1	TRBJ2-7	many	CASSRDRSGSYEQYF	TGTGCCAGCAGCAGGGACAGGTCCGGCTCCTACGAGCAGTACTTC
TRBV28	-	TRBJ2-7	-	CASSWLGVSYEQYF	TGTGCCAGCAGTTGGCTAGGGGTGTCCTACGAGCAGTACTTC
TRBV11-2	-	TRBJ2-3	-	CASSLGTGVTTDTQYF	TGTGCCAGCAGCTTAGGAACCGGTGTTACGACAGATACGCAGTATTTT
TRBV12-5	-	TRBJ2-7	-	CASGQTYNEQYF	TGTGCTAGTGGTCAGACGTATAACGAGCAGTACTTC
TRBV12-3/TRBV12-4	TRBD2	TRBJ2-7	few	CASRSSGGSIYEQYF	TGTGCCAGCCGTTCATCCGGGGGGTCGATCTACGAGCAGTACTTC
TRBV20-1	-	TRBJ2-1	-	CSANREGEQFF	TGCAGTGCTAATAGAGAGGGTGAGCAGTTCTTC
TRBV6-5	-	TRBJ1-1	-	CASSPRVRGAEAFF	TGTGCCAGCAGTCCTCGAGTCCGGGGCGCTGAAGCTTTCTTT
TRBV20-1	TRBD2	TRBJ2-7	many	CSARDRVAGVSEQYF	TGCAGTGCTAGAGATAGGGTAGCGGGGGTTAGTGAGCAGTACTTC
TRBV6-2/TRBV6-3	-	TRBJ2-1	many	CASSLGWYNEQFF	TGTGCCAGCAGTCTAGGGTGGTACAATGAGCAGTTCTTC
TRBV2	-	TRBJ2-5	few	CASTSGEGETQYF	TGTGCCAGCACCTCAGGGGAGGGAGAGACCCAGTACTTC
TRBV7-9	-	TRBJ2-3	-	CASSGQTGREDTQYF	TGTGCCAGCAGCGGGCAGACAGGGAGGGAGGATACGCAGTATTTT
TRBV7-3	TRBD2	TRBJ2-3	few	CASSTGTSGQHSTDTQYF	TGTGCCAGCAGCACAGGGACTAGCGGGCAGCATAGCACGGATACGCAGTATTTT
TRBV7-2	TRBD1	TRBJ2-7	-	CASSDQTRTGTGYEQYF	TGTGCCAGCAGCGACCAAACACGGACAGGTACGGGGTACGAGCAGTACTTC
TRBV3-1	-	TRBJ1-1	-	CASAGTLNTEAFF	TGTGCCAGCGCCGGGACATTGAACACTGAAGCTTTCTTT
TRBV5-5	TRBD2	TRBJ2-1	many	CASSLRLAGNEGSYNEQFF	TGTGCCAGCAGCTTGAGGTTAGCGGGCAACGAAGGGTCCTACAATGAGCAGTTCTTC
TRBV30	-	TRBJ2-1	-	CALQPRQNNEQFF	TGTGCCCTACAGCCCCGACAGAACAATGAGCAGTTCTTC
TRBV28	TRBD2	TRBJ2-7	-	CASSLTGGQGREQYF	TGTGCCAGCAGCTTAACGGGGGGTCAGGGCCGCGAGCAGTACTTC
TRBV18	-	TRBJ1-4	-	CASSRRSKNEKLFF	TGTGCCAGCTCACGCCGGTCGAAAAATGAAAAACTGTTTTTT
TRBV2	-	TRBJ1-2	few	CASSEMGRQGVYTF	TGTGCCAGCAGTGAAATGGGCAGGCAGGGCGTCTACACCTTC
TRBV4-3	-	TRBJ1-5	-	CASSQDGGRAGSNQPQHF	TGCGCCAGCAGCCAAGATGGCGGACGCGCGGGTAGCAATCAGCCCCAGCATTTT
TRBV18	TRBD1	TRBJ1-1	few	CASSPRLKVEDRGRTTPFEAFF	TGTGCCAGCTCACCACGGTTGAAGGTCGAGGACAGGGGGCGGACGACACCATTTGAAGCTTTCTTT
TRBV9	-	TRBJ1-4	few	CASSGGLASEKLFF	TGTGCCAGCAGCGGGGGCCTGGCTTCTGAAAAACTGTTTTTT
TRBV2	-	TRBJ2-6	few	CASSEMGSGANVLTF	TGTGCCAGCAGTGAGATGGGCTCTGGGGCCAACGTCCTGACTTTC
TRBV14	-	TRBJ1-2	few	CASSQDTGSNYGYTF	TGTGCCAGCAGCCAAGATACAGGATCCAACTATGGCTACACCTTC
TRBV12-3/TRBV12-4	-	TRBJ2-1	-	CASSLVRSGNEQFF	TGTGCCAGCAGTTTAGTCCGATCCGGGAATGAGCAGTTCTTC
TRBV4-1	-	TRBJ1-1	-	CASSHQNPNTEAFF	TGCGCCAGCAGCCATCAGAATCCTAACACTGAAGCTTTCTTT
TRBV7-2	-	TRBJ2-3	few	CASSPPTGSGTDTQYF	TGTGCCAGCAGCCCACCAACAGGGTCTGGCACAGATACGCAGTATTTT
TRBV5-1	-	TRBJ2-7	few	CASSLARIYEQYF	TGCGCCAGCAGCTTGGCCCGGATCTACGAGCAGTACTTC
TRBV28	-	TRBJ2-5	-	CASKTGRRETQYF	TGTGCCAGCAAAACAGGGAGGCGAGAGACCCAGTACTTC
TRBV2	TRBD2	TRBJ2-4	few	CASSENGGIAKNIQYF	TGTGCCAGCAGTGAGAACGGGGGGATAGCCAAAAACATTCAGTACTTC
TRBV10-3	-	TRBJ1-1	-	CAIRLEGNTEAFF	TGTGCCATTCGCTTGGAGGGAAACACTGAAGCTTTCTTT
TRBV4-1	TRBD2	TRBJ2-7	many	CASSQPGTSGSSYEQYF	TGCGCCAGCAGCCAACCTGGGACTAGCGGGAGCTCCTACGAGCAGTACTTC